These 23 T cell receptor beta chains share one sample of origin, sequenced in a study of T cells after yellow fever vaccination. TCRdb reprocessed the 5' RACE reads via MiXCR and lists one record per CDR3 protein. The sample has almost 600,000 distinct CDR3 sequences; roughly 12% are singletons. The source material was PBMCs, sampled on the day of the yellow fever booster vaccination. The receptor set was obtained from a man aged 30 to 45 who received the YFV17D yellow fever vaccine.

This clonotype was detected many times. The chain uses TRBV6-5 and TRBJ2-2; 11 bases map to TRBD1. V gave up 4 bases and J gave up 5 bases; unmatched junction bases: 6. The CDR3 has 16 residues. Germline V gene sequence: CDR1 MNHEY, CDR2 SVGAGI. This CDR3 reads CASSSKDRGLTGELFF. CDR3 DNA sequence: TGTGCCAGCAGTTCCAAGGACAGGGGGCTTACCGGGGAGCTGTTTTTT.

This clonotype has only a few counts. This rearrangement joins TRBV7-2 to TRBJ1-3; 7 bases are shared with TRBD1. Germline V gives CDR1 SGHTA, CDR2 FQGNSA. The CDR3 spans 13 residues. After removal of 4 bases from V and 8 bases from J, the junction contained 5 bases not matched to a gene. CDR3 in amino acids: CASSWRQGDTIYF. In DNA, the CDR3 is TGTGCCAGCAGCTGGAGACAGGGCGACACCATATATTTT.

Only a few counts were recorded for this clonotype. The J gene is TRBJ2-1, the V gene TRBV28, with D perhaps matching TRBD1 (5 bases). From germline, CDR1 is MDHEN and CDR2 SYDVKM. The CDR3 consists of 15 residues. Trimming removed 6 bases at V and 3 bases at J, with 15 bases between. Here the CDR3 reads CASSPTWGVYNEQFF. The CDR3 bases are TGTGCCAGCAGCCCCACTTGGGGCGTCTACAATGAGCAGTTCTTC.

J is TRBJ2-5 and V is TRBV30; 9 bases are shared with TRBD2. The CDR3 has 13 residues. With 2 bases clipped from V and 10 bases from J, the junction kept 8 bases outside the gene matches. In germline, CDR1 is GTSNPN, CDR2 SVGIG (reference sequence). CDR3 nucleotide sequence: TGTGCCTGGAGTCGAACTAGCGGGTTACGCCAGTACTTC. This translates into CAWSRTSGLRQYF.

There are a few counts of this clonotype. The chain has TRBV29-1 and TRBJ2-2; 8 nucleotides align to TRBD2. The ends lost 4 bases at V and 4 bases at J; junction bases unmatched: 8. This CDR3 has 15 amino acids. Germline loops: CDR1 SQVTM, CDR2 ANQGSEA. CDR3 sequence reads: CSVGVAGGVTGELFF. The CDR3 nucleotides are TGCAGCGTTGGGGTCGCGGGAGGAGTCACCGGGGAGCTGTTTTTT.

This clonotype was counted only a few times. CDR3 amino acids: CASSRLVADTQYF. DNA of the CDR3: TGTGCCAGCAGCCGACTAGTAGCAGATACGCAGTATTTT. The rearrangement links TRBV7-2 to TRBJ2-3; possibly TRBD2 for D (6 bases). This CDR3 contains 13 residues. V lost 5 bases, J lost 4 bases, and 10 bases lay in between. Germline lookup yields CDR1 SGHTA and CDR2 FQGNSA. Filled out from reference TRBV7-2 and TRBJ2-3, the complete variable domain reads GAGVSQSPSNKVTEKGKDVELRCDPISGHTALYWYRQSLGQGLEFLIYFQGNSAPDKSGLPSDRFSAERTGGSVSTLTIQRTQQEDSAVYLCASSRLVADTQYFGPGTRLTVL.

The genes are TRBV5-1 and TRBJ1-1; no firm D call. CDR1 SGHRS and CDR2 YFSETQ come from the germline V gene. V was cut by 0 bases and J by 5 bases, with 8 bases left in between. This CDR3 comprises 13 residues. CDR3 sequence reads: CASSLAVTTEAFF. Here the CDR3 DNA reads TGCGCCAGCAGCTTGGCGGTTACAACTGAAGCTTTCTTT.

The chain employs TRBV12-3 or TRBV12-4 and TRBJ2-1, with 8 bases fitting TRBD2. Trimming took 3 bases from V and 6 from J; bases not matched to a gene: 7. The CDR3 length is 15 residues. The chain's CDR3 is CASSLGTSLSNEQFF. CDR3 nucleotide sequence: TGTGCCAGCAGTTTGGGGACTAGTTTATCCAATGAGCAGTTCTTC.

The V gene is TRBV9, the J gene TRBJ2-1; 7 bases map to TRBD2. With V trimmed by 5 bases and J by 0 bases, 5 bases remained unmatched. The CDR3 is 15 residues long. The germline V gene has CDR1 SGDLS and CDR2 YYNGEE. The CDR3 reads CASSGGRVSYNEQFF. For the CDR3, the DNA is TGTGCCAGCAGTGGGGGGAGGGTCTCCTACAATGAGCAGTTCTTC.

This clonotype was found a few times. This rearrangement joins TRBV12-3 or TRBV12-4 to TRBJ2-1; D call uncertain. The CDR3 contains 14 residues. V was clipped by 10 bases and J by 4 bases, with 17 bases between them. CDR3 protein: CATTNPPYYNEQFF. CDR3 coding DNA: TGTGCCACCACCAATCCCCCCTATTACAATGAGCAGTTCTTC.

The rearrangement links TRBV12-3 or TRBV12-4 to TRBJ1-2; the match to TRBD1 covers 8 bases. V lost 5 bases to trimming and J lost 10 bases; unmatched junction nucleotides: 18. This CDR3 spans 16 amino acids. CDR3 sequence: CASSPQGETSISPYTF. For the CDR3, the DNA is TGTGCCAGCAGTCCACAGGGGGAGACCTCAATTTCACCCTACACCTTC.

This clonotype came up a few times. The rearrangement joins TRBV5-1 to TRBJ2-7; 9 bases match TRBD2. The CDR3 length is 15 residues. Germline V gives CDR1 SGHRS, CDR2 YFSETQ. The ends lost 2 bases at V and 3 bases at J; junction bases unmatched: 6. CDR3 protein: CASSFEAGGVYEQYF. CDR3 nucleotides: TGCGCCAGCAGCTTCGAAGCGGGAGGAGTCTACGAGCAGTACTTC.

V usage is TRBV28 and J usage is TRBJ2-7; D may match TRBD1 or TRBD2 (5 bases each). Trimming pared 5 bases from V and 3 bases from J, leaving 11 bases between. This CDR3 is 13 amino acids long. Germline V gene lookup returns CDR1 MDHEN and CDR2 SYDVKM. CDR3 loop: CASSEGPVYEQYF. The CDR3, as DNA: TGTGCCAGCAGTGAGGGACCGGTCTACGAGCAGTACTTC.

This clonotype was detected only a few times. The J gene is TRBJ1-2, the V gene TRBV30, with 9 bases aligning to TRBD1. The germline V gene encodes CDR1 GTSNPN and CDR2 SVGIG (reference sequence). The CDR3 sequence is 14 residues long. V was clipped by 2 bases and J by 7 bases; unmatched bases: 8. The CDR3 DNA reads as TGTGCCTGGAGTTTCGGACAGGGGTATGGTGGCTACACCTTC. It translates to CAWSFGQGYGGYTF.

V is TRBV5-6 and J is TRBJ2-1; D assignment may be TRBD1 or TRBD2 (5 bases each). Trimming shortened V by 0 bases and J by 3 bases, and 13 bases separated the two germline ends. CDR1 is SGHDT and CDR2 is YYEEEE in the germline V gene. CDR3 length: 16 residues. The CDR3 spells CASSLAITGLYNEQFF. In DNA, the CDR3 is TGTGCCAGCAGCTTGGCCATCACAGGACTCTACAATGAGCAGTTCTTC.

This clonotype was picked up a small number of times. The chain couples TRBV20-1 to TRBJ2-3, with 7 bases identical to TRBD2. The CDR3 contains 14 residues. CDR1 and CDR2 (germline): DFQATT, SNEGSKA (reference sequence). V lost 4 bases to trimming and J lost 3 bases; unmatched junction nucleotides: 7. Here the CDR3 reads CSAKAGEGTDTQYF. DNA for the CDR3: TGCAGTGCTAAGGCGGGAGAGGGGACAGATACGCAGTATTTT.

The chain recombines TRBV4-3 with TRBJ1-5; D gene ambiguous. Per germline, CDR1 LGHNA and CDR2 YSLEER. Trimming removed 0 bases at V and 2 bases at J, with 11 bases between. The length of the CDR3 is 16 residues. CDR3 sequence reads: CASSQDWAGGNQPQHF. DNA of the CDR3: TGCGCCAGCAGCCAAGATTGGGCAGGCGGCAATCAGCCCCAGCATTTT.

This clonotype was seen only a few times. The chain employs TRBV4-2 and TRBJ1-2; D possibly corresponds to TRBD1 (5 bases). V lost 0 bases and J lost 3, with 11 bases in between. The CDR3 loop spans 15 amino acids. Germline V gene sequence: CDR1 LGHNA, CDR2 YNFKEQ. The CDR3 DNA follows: TGTGCCAGCAGCCAAGAGAACGGGGGACACTATGGCTACACCTTC. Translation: CASSQENGGHYGYTF.

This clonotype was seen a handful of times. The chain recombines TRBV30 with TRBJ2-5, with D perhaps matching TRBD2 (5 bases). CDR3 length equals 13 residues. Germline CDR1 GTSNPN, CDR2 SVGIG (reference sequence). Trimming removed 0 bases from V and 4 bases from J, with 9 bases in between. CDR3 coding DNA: TGTGCCTGGAGTGTACTAGGGAGAGAGACCCAGTACTTC. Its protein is CAWSVLGRETQYF.

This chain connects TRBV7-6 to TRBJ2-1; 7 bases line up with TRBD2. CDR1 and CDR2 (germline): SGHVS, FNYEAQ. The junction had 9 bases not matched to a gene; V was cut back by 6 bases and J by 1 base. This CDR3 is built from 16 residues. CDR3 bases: TGTGCCAGCAGTCTACTAACTAGCGCGTCCTACAATGAGCAGTTCTTC. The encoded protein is CASSLLTSASYNEQFF.

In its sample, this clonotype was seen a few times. The CDR3 region is CASSSEGLATHEQYF. The CDR3 DNA sequence: TGTGCCAGCAGCTCGGAGGGGTTGGCCACCCACGAGCAGTACTTC. The genes are TRBV5-5 and TRBJ2-7, with a possible D match to TRBD2 (6 bases). From germline, CDR1 is SGHKS and CDR2 YYEKEE (reference sequence). The CDR3 extends over 15 amino acids. V shed 3 bases and J shed 5 bases, with 18 bases lying between them.

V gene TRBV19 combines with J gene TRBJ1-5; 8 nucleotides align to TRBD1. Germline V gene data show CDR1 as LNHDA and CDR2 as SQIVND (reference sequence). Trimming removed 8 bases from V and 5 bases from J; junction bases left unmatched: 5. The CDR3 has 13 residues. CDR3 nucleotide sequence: TGTGCCAGTGCAGACAGGGGCGATCAGCCCCAGCATTTT. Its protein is CASADRGDQPQHF. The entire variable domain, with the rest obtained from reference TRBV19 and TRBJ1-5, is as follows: DGGITQSPKYLFRKEGQNVTLSCEQNLNHDAMYWYRQDPGQGLRLIYYSQIVNDFQKGDIAEGYSVSREKKESFPLTVTSAQKNPTAFYLCASADRGDQPQHFGDGTRLSIL.

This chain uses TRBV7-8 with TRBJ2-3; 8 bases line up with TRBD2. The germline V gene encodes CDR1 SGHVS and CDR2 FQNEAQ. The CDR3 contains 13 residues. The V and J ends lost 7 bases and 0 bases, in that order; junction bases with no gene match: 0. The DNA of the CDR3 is TGTGCCAGCAAGCGGGAGAGCACAGATACGCAGTATTTT. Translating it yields CASKRESTDTQYF.